A selection of T cell receptor beta chains follows, all from one sample in a study of blood T cell repertoires in COVID-19. Some clones are missing from TCRdb's copy, which holds only in-frame ones; the method was immunoSEQ multiplex PCR. The top ten clones hold 32% of a sample with approximately 61,000 clones, over 70% of them seen once. The sequenced material came from peripheral blood. The receptor source for this set is a human donor in a cohort sampled during active COVID-19. The CDR3 runs from the conserved cysteine through the conserved F or W. A D gene is named only where the DNA matches it firmly. Expanded clones get a size class; other rows say once, few or many, or leave the size out.

TRBJ1-2,-,-,TRBV11-2,CASSLEIRSTYGYTF
TRBJ2-5,TRBD1,once,TRBV3-1/TRBV3-2,CASSQEPGQGVETQYF
TRBJ1-2,TRBD1,-,TRBV5-8,CASSLAGGQTPNYGYTF
TRBJ2-7,-,-,TRBV27,CASSFRREGGEQYF
TRBJ2-2,-,-,TRBV18,CASSPDIDTGELFF
TRBJ1-4,TRBD1,-,TRBV7-9,CASSFTGGGEKLFF
TRBJ2-5,-,-,TRBV4-1,CASSQEPSGRAQETQYF
TRBJ2-7,-,-,TRBV10-2,CASSMGLTYEQYF
TRBJ2-2,-,-,TRBV5-4,CASSLSQGKTGELFF
TRBJ2-5,TRBD2,-,TRBV6-2/TRBV6-3,CASSNPTIAGKETQYF
TRBJ2-7,-,-,TRBV2,CASNQDGPYEQYF
TRBJ1-2,-,few,TRBV20-1,CSARQDYGYTF
TRBJ2-3,TRBD2,-,TRBV6-6,CASKEGTSAYLQYF
TRBJ1-1,-,few,TRBV29-1,CSVEREGTEAFF
TRBJ2-7,-,-,TRBV19,CASTQGGGEQYF
TRBJ2-3,TRBD1,-,TRBV7-2,CASSLAGTGMGDTQYF
TRBJ2-3,TRBD2,-,TRBV3-1/TRBV3-2,CASSRSGVDTQYF
TRBJ1-4,-,-,TRBV14,CASSQGPQGSGEKLFF
TRBJ2-5,TRBD2,-,TRBV5-1,CASSDLAGGPQETQYF